Given below is one T cell receptor beta chain in context. Its antigen remains unknown. The read stops 3 residues short of the end of the CDR3; the missing end is completed from the germline J gene. This record belongs to a study of T cell clonality in common variable immunodeficiency. Study-level findings and limits: Fewer deletions and N-nucleotide insertions were reportedly seen in common variable immunodeficiency TCR beta sequences. Patient heterogeneity in the CVID cohort limited correlations between repertoire features and clinical complications.

CVID subjects were around 14 female and more than 25 male, aged roughly 9 to 64. All CVID subjects were on immunoglobulin replacement for at least one year. Heparinized whole blood, roughly 5 to 8 ml, came from each donor. The assay was immunoSEQ multiplex PCR, and TCRdb's table has in-frame clones only and misses some. The sample includes more than 35,000 clones, none of them occurring once. The V end was cut by 5 bases, the J end by 7 bases, with 19 bases between. Germline V gives CDR1 SQVTM, CDR2 ANQGSEA. The CDR3 sequence is 14 residues long. The rearrangement joins TRBV29-1 to TRBJ2-3; maybe TRBD2 (7 bases). Sample: peripheral blood mononuclear cells. The TCR originated in a human donor with common variable immunodeficiency. The DNA read from the CDR3 is TGCAGCGTTAAGCCAAGGGGGGGAGTTAATACG. Translation gives CSVKPRGGVNT. The whole CDR3 protein reads CSVKPRGGVNTQYF.